One sample yielded the 18 T cell receptor beta chains listed below, sequenced in a study of cytomegalovirus exposure and HLA in healthy donors. The PCR used 60 Vbeta and 13 Jbeta primers. This table comes from immunoSEQ multiplex PCR, and its TCRdb copy is limited to in-frame clones, with some not included. The sample shows about 100,000 clones, 73% of them seen only once. The specimen was PBMCs. The receptor set was obtained from a man aged 40-55 years in good health and CMV-seronegative.

This chain joins TRBV4-1 and TRBJ2-7; TRBD1 is a possible D gene (5 bases). The CDR3 covers 15 residues. CDR1 and CDR2 from the germline V gene are MGHRA and YSYEKL. V was pared by 2 bases and J by 3 bases, with 14 bases between. CDR3 sequence: CASSQSRERSYEQYF. DNA of the CDR3: TGCGCCAGCAGCCAATCCAGGGAAAGGAGCTACGAGCAGTACTTC.

This rearrangement joins TRBV25-1 to TRBJ1-4; the D gene is possibly TRBD1 (5 bases). V lost 6 bases and J 7 bases, leaving 15 bases between the germline ends. The CDR3 has 14 residues. CDR1 and CDR2 from the germline V gene are MGHDK and SYGVNS. Here the CDR3 reads CASSPARGGEKLFF. The DNA of the CDR3 is TGTGCCAGCAGCCCCGCCCGGGGGGGTGAAAAACTGTTTTTT.

In this sample, this clone turned up a few times. The genes are TRBV7-3 and TRBJ2-2; D is uncertain. The V and J ends lost 4 bases and 6 bases respectively, with 12 bases between them. CDR3 length: 14 amino acids. Germline assignment: CDR1 SGHTA and CDR2 FQGTGA. CDR3 coding DNA: TGTGCCAGCAGCTCCTCACCAACTGCCGGGGAGCTGTTTTTT. This gives the protein CASSSSPTAGELFF.

The V gene is TRBV19, the J gene TRBJ2-3; no clear D gene. Trimming shortened V by 4 bases and J by 10 bases, and 15 bases separated the two germline ends. The CDR3 runs to 13 residues. Germline V CDR1 and CDR2: LNHDA, SQIVND (reference sequence). The CDR3 sequence: CASSTPLGSAQYF. DNA for the CDR3: TGTGCCAGTAGTACTCCCCTAGGCAGCGCGCAGTATTTT.

This clone was picked up one time. The V and J genes are TRBV18 and TRBJ1-1; D perhaps matches TRBD1 (5 bases). Trimming removed 1 base from V and 6 bases from J, with 18 bases in between. This CDR3 is 16 amino acids long. Germline-derived CDR1 and CDR2 are KGHSH and LQKENI. The CDR3: CASSPLNIGGDAEAFF. DNA of the CDR3: TGTGCCAGCTCACCACTAAATATCGGGGGTGACGCTGAAGCTTTCTTT. Drawing the rest from reference TRBV18 and TRBJ1-1, the complete variable domain is NAGVMQNPRHLVRRRGQEARLRCSPMKGHSHVYWYRQLPEEGLKFMVYLQKENIIDESGMPKERFSAEFPKEGPSILRIQQVVRGDSAAYFCASSPLNIGGDAEAFFGQGTRLTVV.

This clone was detected only a few times. This rearrangement joins TRBV2 to TRBJ2-5, with no clear D. The CDR3 length is 11 residues. Trimming shortened V by 1 base and J by 9 bases, and 6 bases separated the two germline ends. CDR1 and CDR2 from the germline V gene are SNHLY and FYNNEI. The CDR3 reads CASSEGWPQYF. The CDR3 region has the DNA TGTGCCAGCAGTGAAGGGTGGCCCCAGTACTTC. The full variable domain, rest sourced from reference TRBV2 and TRBJ2-5, is EPEVTQTPSHQVTQMGQEVILRCVPISNHLYFYWYRQILGQKVEFLVSFYNNEISEKSEIFDDQFSVERPDGSNFTLKIRSTKLEDSAMYFCASSEGWPQYFGPGTRLLVL.

The chain links TRBV27 to TRBJ1-1; TRBD1 matches at 7 bases. The CDR3 is 16 residues long. Germline values: CDR1 MNHEY, CDR2 SMNVEV (reference sequence). Losses at the gene ends were 5 bases for V and 5 bases for J; bases not matched to a gene: 14. This CDR3 reads CASSPLDRRTKTEAFF. The CDR3 DNA follows: TGTGCCAGCAGTCCTTTGGACAGGCGCACGAAAACTGAAGCTTTCTTT.

V and J are TRBV5-1 and TRBJ2-7; tentatively, D is TRBD1 (6 bases). CDR1 and CDR2 from the germline V gene are SGHRS and YFSETQ. The CDR3 runs 15 residues. V dropped 4 bases and J dropped 2 bases, with 16 bases sitting between them. The CDR3 DNA is TGCGCCAGCAGCAGCACTACAGGGCCCCCCTACGAGCAGTACTTC. Protein sequence: CASSSTTGPPYEQYF.

In this sample, this clone turned up a few times. V and J are TRBV2 and TRBJ2-7; 8 nucleotides match TRBD1. The CDR3 spans 17 residues. With 4 bases clipped from V and 0 bases from J, the junction kept 11 bases outside the gene matches. Germline V gives CDR1 SNHLY, CDR2 FYNNEI. The CDR3 bases are TGTGCCAGCAGTGCCAACCTCGGGACAGGATCCTCCTACGAGCAGTACTTC. Protein: CASSANLGTGSSYEQYF.

V gene TRBV7-2 combines with J gene TRBJ1-1; 8 bases fit TRBD1. The CDR3 sequence is 13 residues long. The trim removed 5 bases at V and 4 bases at J, leaving 3 bases unmatched. The germline CDR1 and CDR2 sequences are SGHTA and FQGNSA. The CDR3 loop reads CASSATGGTEAFF. For the CDR3, the DNA is TGTGCCAGCAGCGCCACAGGGGGCACTGAAGCTTTCTTT.

The rearrangement joins TRBV29-1 to TRBJ2-2; 8 bases line up with TRBD2. With V trimmed by 3 bases and J by 4 bases, 4 bases remained unmatched. The CDR3 extends over 14 amino acids. Per the germline V gene, CDR1 is SQVTM and CDR2 is ANQGSEA. CDR3: CSVDGGATTGELFF. The CDR3 bases are TGCAGCGTTGACGGGGGGGCGACCACCGGGGAGCTGTTTTTT.

The chain recombines TRBV6-4 with TRBJ2-1; perhaps TRBD2 as D (5 bases). Germline loops: CDR1 MRHNA, CDR2 SNTAGT. This CDR3 comprises 14 residues. V was trimmed by 6 bases and J by 9 bases, leaving 18 bases between them. The CDR3 sequence is CASSLRNRGSEQFF. The CDR3 nucleotides are TGTGCCAGCAGCCTTAGGAACCGGGGTAGTGAGCAGTTCTTC.

The CDR3 here is CASRILAGNYGYTF. The CDR3 DNA follows: TGTGCCAGCCGGATCCTCGCAGGAAACTATGGCTACACCTTC. The chain has TRBV27 and TRBJ1-2; unclear D gene. The CDR3 covers 14 residues. V lost 8 bases, J lost 2 bases, and 15 bases lay in between. Germline V gives CDR1 MNHEY, CDR2 SMNVEV (reference sequence).

This clone was counted a few times. V and J are TRBV11-2 and TRBJ2-7, with TRBD2 matching 8 bases. The CDR3 contains 13 residues. With 5 bases clipped from V and 6 bases from J, the junction kept 6 bases outside the gene matches. Germline V CDR1 and CDR2: SGHAT, FQNNGV. CDR3 DNA sequence: TGTGCCAGCAGCATGGGACTAGGGGGCGAGCAGTACTTC. It specifies CASSMGLGGEQYF.

The CDR3 loop reads CASSPGLRFRTDTQYF. CDR3 bases: TGTGCCAGCAGCCCGGGACTAAGGTTCCGCACAGATACGCAGTATTTT. The chain couples TRBV5-6 to TRBJ2-3; 7 bases are shared with TRBD2. Germline V gene lookup returns CDR1 SGHDT and CDR2 YYEEEE. V dropped 4 bases and J dropped 1; count of bases not matched to a gene: 9. The CDR3 has 16 amino acids.

The chain employs TRBV7-2 and TRBJ2-7, with D hard to call. This CDR3 comprises 14 residues. Germline V lookup: CDR1 SGHTA, CDR2 FQGNSA. The germline V and J ends were trimmed by 3 bases and 0 bases, with 9 bases remaining between them. The CDR3 region is CASSLVTGSYEQYF. CDR3 sequence (DNA): TGTGCCAGCAGCTTGGTAACGGGCTCCTACGAGCAGTACTTC.

V usage is TRBV14 and J usage is TRBJ2-7, with D unresolved. Trimming removed 3 bases at V and 4 bases at J, with 7 bases between. Germline loops: CDR1 SGHDN, CDR2 FVKESK. The CDR3 is made up of 12 amino acids. DNA for the CDR3: TGTGCCAGCAGCCAGAGTTGGTACGAGCAGTACTTC. The encoded protein is CASSQSWYEQYF.

This clone was picked up a small number of times. The rearrangement uses TRBV5-6 and TRBJ2-2; 9 bases are a match to TRBD2. The junction had 7 bases not matched to a gene; V was cut back by 1 base and J by 0 bases. CDR1 and CDR2 from the germline V gene are SGHDT and YYEEEE. There are 18 residues in the CDR3. The CDR3 region has the DNA TGTGCCAGCAGCTTGTGGGGGAGCGGGGGGTCGAACACCGGGGAGCTGTTTTTT. Amino acids: CASSLWGSGGSNTGELFF.